This record concerns one T cell receptor (beta chain) sequence. The target antigen is unknown. This sample was included in a study of cytomegalovirus exposure and HLA in healthy donors. Study as a whole: Previous work identified roughly 110 million unique TCR beta sequences from roughly 180 million T cells.

Donors counted as nominally healthy when sampled, yet unrecorded immune exposures were likely. Notes on the study in general: Researchers reported that a few CMV-associated chains were confirmed in vitro as CMV antigen-specific.

PCR was performed using 60 Vbeta and 13 Jbeta primers. Using immunoSEQ multiplex PCR, the repertoire was profiled, and TCRdb retains in-frame clones only, with some absent. The repertoire holds 110,000 to 150,000 clones, with 65% to 85% as singletons. Trimming left V 4 bases short and J 2 bases short, with 13 bases between. Germline loops: CDR1 SGHRS, CDR2 YFSETQ. This CDR3 comprises 14 residues. The receptor was isolated from a male donor in good health and CMV-seronegative. Specimen: PBMCs. The V gene is TRBV5-1, the J gene TRBJ2-7; D gene uncertain. The CDR3 loop reads CASSPSPSTYEQYF. CDR3 bases: TGCGCCAGCAGCCCGAGCCCATCGACCTACGAGCAGTACTTC.